These 9 T cell receptor beta chains were sequenced from one sample in a study of vaccination effects on CD4 cells after COVID-19. Between days 9 and 11 of culture, CD4+ T cells were separated out. Assay used: immunoSEQ multiplex PCR; TCRdb lists only in-frame clones, some missing. The data hold 40,000 or so clones, with approximately 72% observed a single time. No antigen has been identified for these receptors. Sequenced material: CD4+ T cells from PBMCs cultured without peptide, taken before COVID-19 vaccination. The receptor set was obtained from a human donor who received a COVID-19 vaccine.

The chain combines TRBV5-1 with TRBJ2-7, with 14 bases aligning to TRBD2. Looked up from germline, CDR1 is SGHRS and CDR2 is YFSETQ. The J segment lost 6 bases and the V segment lost 4 bases, leaving 6 bases of the junction unmatched. The CDR3 contains 15 residues. CDR3 in DNA: TGCGCCAGCAGCGTTCCGGGACTAGCGGGAGTCGAGCAGTACTTC. Residues: CASSVPGLAGVEQYF. Using reference TRBV5-1 and TRBJ2-7 for the parts outside the CDR3, the full variable domain is KAGVTQTPRYLIKTRGQQVTLSCSPISGHRSVSWYQQTPGQGLQFLFEYFSETQRNKGNFPGRFSGRQFSNSRSEMNVSTLELGDSALYLCASSVPGLAGVEQYFGPGTRLTVT.

The rearrangement uses TRBV4-1 and TRBJ2-3; TRBD1 aligns across 9 bases. The CDR3 spans 15 residues. J was trimmed by 2 bases and V by 9 bases; bases with no gene match: 9. Germline CDR1 and CDR2: MGHRA and YSYEKL. CDR3 bases: TGCGCCAGTGGTCCCGGGACAGGGAACACAGATACGCAGTATTTT. This gives the protein CASGPGTGNTDTQYF.

The V call is TRBV19, the J call TRBJ2-1, with TRBD2 as a possible D gene (6 bases). This CDR3 has 16 amino acids. V was shortened by 0 bases and J by 3 bases, with 12 bases between the two germline ends. Germline assignment: CDR1 LNHDA and CDR2 SQIVND (reference sequence). CDR3 loop: CASSIEGYGGYNEQFF. The CDR3 DNA follows: TGTGCCAGTAGTATAGAAGGGTACGGGGGCTACAATGAGCAGTTCTTC.

The chain joins TRBV19 to TRBJ1-5; D may be TRBD1 (5 bases). The CDR3 spans 14 residues. V gave up 6 bases and J gave up 4 bases, with 13 bases separating them. Germline-derived CDR1 and CDR2 are LNHDA and SQIVND (reference sequence). CDR3 nucleotides: TGTGCCAGTAGGGAAGGGGCGGGTAATCAGCCCCAGCATTTT. Protein product: CASREGAGNQPQHF.

This chain links TRBV5-6 with TRBJ1-4; D is unclear. Germline CDR1 is SGHDT and CDR2 is YYEEEE. The CDR3 covers 14 residues. Trimming stripped 0 bases from V and 2 bases from J, with 5 bases between. Here the CDR3 reads CASSLGPTNEKLFF. The DNA for the CDR3 is TGTGCCAGCAGCTTGGGGCCTACTAATGAAAAACTGTTTTTT.

This sequence joins TRBV3-1 (or the pseudogene TRBV3-2) and TRBJ2-3, with D hard to call. This CDR3 is built from 15 residues. Germline lookup yields CDR1 LGHDT and CDR2 YNNKEL (reference sequence). The V gene lost 1 base and the J gene lost 2 bases, with 10 bases spanning the gap. CDR3 nucleotides: TGTGCCAGCAGCCAAGGAAGCGTCCCCACAGATACGCAGTATTTT. Protein sequence: CASSQGSVPTDTQYF.

This chain links TRBV10-3 with TRBJ2-1, with 9 bases aligning to TRBD2. Per germline, CDR1 ENHRY and CDR2 SYGVKD. The CDR3 totals 17 residues. The ends lost 2 bases at V and 6 bases at J; junction bases unmatched: 11. Here the CDR3 reads CAISEGPLVAGVNEQFF. The CDR3 region has the DNA TGTGCCATCAGTGAGGGGCCCTTGGTAGCGGGGGTCAATGAGCAGTTCTTC.

The chain combines TRBV7-2 with TRBJ2-5; no clear D gene. The V gene lost 1 base and the J gene lost 3 bases, with 6 bases spanning the gap. Germline CDR1 and CDR2: SGHTA and FQGNSA. The CDR3 totals 13 residues. CDR3 nucleotide sequence: TGTGCCAGCAGCTTAGTTCGGGAAGAGACCCAGTACTTC. Translated: CASSLVREETQYF.

This clone was detected once. This rearrangement joins TRBV5-4 to TRBJ1-3, with D possibly TRBD1 on 6 matching bases. With 5 bases removed from V and 0 bases from J, the gap between germline ends came to 15 bases. Germline V CDR1 and CDR2: SGHNT, YYREEE (reference sequence). This CDR3 has 16 amino acids. CDR3 sequence reads: CASSTKTGYSGNTIYF. Written as DNA, the CDR3 is TGTGCCAGCAGTACGAAGACAGGTTACTCTGGAAACACCATATATTTT.